The rows below give T cell receptor beta chains drawn from one sample of a study of cytomegalovirus exposure and HLA in healthy donors. The assay was immunoSEQ multiplex PCR, and TCRdb's table has in-frame clones only and misses some. There are hundreds of thousands of clones in the sample; 80% to 90% occur only once, and more than 2% lies in the top ten. Sequenced material: PBMCs. These receptors originate from a woman between 18 and 30 years old in good health and CMV-seronegative. CDR3s leave out the opening cysteine and the closing phenylalanine or tryptophan.

>TRBV6-5
ASSQTGVRPQH
>TRBV6-5
ASSYHGRDRGNTIY
>TRBV29-1
SVLQGTNTEAF
>TRBV30
AWSVQGDTEAF
>TRBV25-1
ASKAWTGQTGELF
>TRBV11-3
ASSPRQMDNEQF
>TRBV7-7
ASSPGQGEETQY
>TRBV5-1
ASSDPDGQAREQY
>TRBV5-1
ASSPYLQGAQGYT
>TRBV27
ASSPSGTGGRVSNQPQH
>TRBV5-1
ASSSDSYEQY
>TRBV27
ASRRALGADTQY
>TRBV5-1
ASSLAGPRFGNTIY
>TRBV30
AWTVRQGSGGHNSPLH
>TRBV12-5
ASGLHGTGIYEQY
>TRBV21-1
ASSKEGLAGAHQETQY
>TRBV5-4
ASSFGEGKLF
>TRBV9
ASSVGDREPPQH
>TRBV5-1
ASRMSSGSYEQY
>TRBV6-5
ASSWTDSSYNSPLH
>TRBV12-2
ASRFGGAGGLTEAF
>TRBV27
ASRIAGGTGELF
>TRBV5-1
ASATGGTEAF
>TRBV7-9
SSSFDSNTGELF
>TRBV19
ASSIDGLNTEAF
>TRBV29-1
SVERTSGGKDTQY
>TRBV6-5
ATGGVEYTEAF
>TRBV19
ASSIEGQGPHHYGYT
>TRBV2
ASSVGLAGYNEQF
>TRBV7-9
SSSPWTGDEQY
>TRBV2
ASSGSDRGLYEQY
>TRBV11-3
ASSLDRGTGGDTQY
>TRBV19
ASSIRRVGTNTGELF
>TRBV6-1
ASSLSGGPQETQY
>TRBV28
ASSYSGYNGYT
>TRBV5-1
ASSPDDRLYNEQF
>TRBV7-6
ASSLAVLTGGYNEQF
>TRBV6-5
ASSYSQGGEQY